This T cell receptor beta chain derives from a study of OX40 agonist ivuxolimab in advanced cancers. Looking at the study overall: Ivuxolimab was a fully human IgG2 agonistic monoclonal antibody targeting the costimulatory receptor OX40 (CD134). Among the approximately 50 dose-escalation patients, 19 had hepatocellular carcinoma, 15 or so melanoma, 9 renal cell carcinoma and 9 head and neck cancer. Three dose-escalation patients achieved partial responses, one with hepatocellular carcinoma and two with cutaneous melanoma. The paper describes the monotherapy dose-escalation part (N of about 52 patients) of the phase I trial of ivuxolimab. Patients were allowed to have had prior anti-PD-1, anti-PD-L1 or anti-CTLA-4 therapy, and around 40% of the dose-escalation patients had previously received checkpoint inhibitors. A male proportion of around 81% and a mean age of around 60 years, ranging from roughly 23 to 90, were recorded for the dose-escalation cohort. Intravenous ivuxolimab was administered to patients every 2 weeks at six dose levels: 0.01, 0.1, 0.3, 1.5, 3 and 10 mg/kg. Peripheral TCRbeta sequencing was intended to test whether TCR sequence diversity was altered and clonal T-cell expansion was caused by ivuxolimab.

Findings and caveats that apply to the study as a whole: The antigen specificity of the clonally expanded peripheral T cells was not determined. Low levels of normalized T-cell clonal expansion were also seen in some nonresponding patients. In the 0.1-3.0 mg/kg groups, partial responders were among the patients with the lowest normalized peripheral clonal expansion, particularly in CD8+ T cells. At doses from 0.1 to 3.0 mg/kg, clonal expansion was seen in both CD4+ and CD8+ blood T cells between baseline and week 6. After ivuxolimab, expanded clones were on average more numerous among CD8+ T cells than among CD4+ T cells.

Looking up the germline V gene yields CDR1 MGHRA and CDR2 YSYEKL. A distance of 15 bases separates the germline ends of V and J, which lose 0 bases and 6 bases respectively. Inclusive of the bounding cysteine and phenylalanine, the CDR3 is 16 residues long. Solely the CDR3 DNA is kept, with 48 bases framed from the first base. This clone was recorded only once. This clone's antigen is unknown. No much larger clone exists at a distance of one base, and base qualities are not known. To sequence the TCRbeta CDR3 region, genomic DNA was isolated from the sorted cells. The immunoSEQ Assay was used for sequencing of TCRbeta CDR3 regions. TCRdb stores this immuneACCESS table with in-frame sequences only. Part of the clones is absent; in the studies checked, under half of the shortfall reflects unresolved V genes, and no reason is known for the rest. The sample has some 30,000 clones on record, under 95% of them singletons. In total, the top ten clones hold 4% to 5.5% of the sample.

The trial excluded patients who had a history of autoimmune disease or who were on systemic immunosuppression. Peripheral blood for TCR sequencing was collected from all dose cohorts at baseline, on cycle 4 day 1, and on cycle 7 day 1. Samples were obtained from an open-label, multicenter, first-in-human phase I dose-escalation trial of ivuxolimab. Adults with locally advanced or metastatic head and neck squamous cell, hepatocellular, melanoma or renal cell carcinoma were enrolled in the trial. CD4+ and CD8+ T cells were sorted separately from peripheral blood before TCR sequencing. The chain is encoded by TRBV4-1 joined to TRBJ1-5; the D gene is unclear. The source of this sequence is an adult with an advanced solid tumor such as melanoma, head and neck, liver or kidney cancer. Sequenced here: CD4+ or CD8+ T cells sorted from blood, sampled in a trial of the OX40 agonist ivuxolimab. In nucleotide form, the sequence is TGCGCCAGCAGCCAAGAGCCGTCTCAGGTGGGTCAGCCCCAGCATTTT. The encoded protein is CASSQEPSQVGQPQHF.